In this sample, the clone carrying this T cell receptor beta chain turned up many times. No antigen is known for it. Trimming took 4 bases from V and 4 from J; bases not matched to a gene: 9. Germline V gives CDR1 SGHRS, CDR2 YFSETQ. The CDR3 has 16 amino acids. This entry belongs to a study of neurological immune-mediated disorders. TCRdb fed the 5' RACE reads into MiXCR, producing one record per CDR3 protein. Of 50,000 to 75,000 distinct CDR3 sequences in the sample, 3.5% to 5% were seen once. Overall study results and limits: The phylogenetic placement of 18 of 34 multiple sclerosis patients' repertoires in one related-CDR3 cluster constitutes a possible signature.

The rearrangement links TRBV5-1 to TRBJ1-1; 11 positions match TRBD1. The receptor was isolated from a man aged 50 to 60 with multiple sclerosis. The sample comprised PBMCs. As DNA, the CDR3 is TGCGCCAGCAGCAAGGACAGGGGGCGGATTAGCACTGAAGCTTTCTTT. This sequence encodes CASSKDRGRISTEAFF. Full variable domain (missing parts from reference TRBV5-1 and TRBJ1-1): KAGVTQTPRYLIKTRGQQVTLSCSPISGHRSVSWYQQTPGQGLQFLFEYFSETQRNKGNFPGRFSGRQFSNSRSEMNVSTLELGDSALYLCASSKDRGRISTEAFFGQGTRLTVV.